This TCR beta chain was recovered during a study of cytomegalovirus exposure and HLA in healthy donors. Study overall: Genotyping of 430 or so donors showed that around 81% belonged to the Caucasian-associated ancestry cluster. Findings and caveats of the study: As a later analysis revealed, the rate of TCR association differed by HLA locus, with DRB1 most and HLA-C fewest. Presence/absence analysis assumed near-uniform sequencing depth across donors.

Trimming cost V 2 bases and J 5 bases; bases outside gene matches: 8. From germline, CDR1 is LNHNV and CDR2 YYDKDF (reference sequence). This CDR3 contains 15 residues. PCR primers comprised 60 Vbeta and 13 Jbeta primers. Sequencing used immunoSEQ multiplex PCR; TCRdb keeps in-frame clones, though not all of them. The sample has roughly 130,000 clones, about 80% seen once; the top ten hold 1%. As regards this clone: Its antigen is not known.

This receptor was identified in a man aged 40-49 years in good health and CMV-seronegative. Sequenced material: PBMCs. The chain recombines TRBV15 with TRBJ1-2; 7 nucleotides agree with TRBD1. Here the CDR3 DNA reads TGTGCCACCAGCAGAACAGGACAGGCACCTTATGGCTACACCTTC. Protein product: CATSRTGQAPYGYTF.